This is a list of T cell receptor beta chains from one sample in a study of T cells after yellow fever vaccination. One entry per CDR3 protein results from TCRdb running MiXCR on the 5' RACE reads. Of hundreds of thousands of distinct CDR3 sequences in the sample, 9% to 15% were seen once. The sequences come from PBMCs, collected on the day of the yellow fever booster vaccination. The source is a man aged 30 to 39 who received the YFV17D yellow fever vaccine. Both conserved end residues are part of each CDR3. The D gene is left open where the match is weak. Only some rows state a clone size, as once, few, many or a class for expanded clones.

>NA|TRBJ2-7|TRBV7-8|NA
CASSLEYSSSYEQYF
TGTGCCAGCAGCTTAGAATACAGCAGCTCCTACGAGCAGTACTTC
>TRBD1|TRBJ2-7|TRBV13|few
CASSSSRQGASYEQYF
TGTGCCAGCAGCTCCTCTCGACAGGGCGCTTCTTACGAGCAGTACTTC
>NA|TRBJ2-3|TRBV21-1|few
CATDSSLLAYDTQYF
TGTGCCACCGACTCTTCCTTACTAGCGTATGATACGCAGTATTTT
>TRBD2|TRBJ2-5|TRBV4-3|few
CASSQAGGGLETQYF
TGCGCCAGCAGCCAAGCTGGCGGGGGGTTAGAGACCCAGTACTTC
>TRBD2|TRBJ2-3|TRBV29-1|NA
CSVSSGGSLADTQYF
TGCAGCGTTTCCTCGGGCGGGAGCTTAGCAGATACGCAGTATTTT
>NA|TRBJ1-4|TRBV6-5|few
CASSSVVREKLFF
TGTGCCAGCAGTTCCGTGGTTAGGGAAAAACTGTTTTTT
>TRBD2|TRBJ2-2|TRBV29-1|few
CSAGGLFTGELFF
TGCAGCGCGGGAGGACTGTTCACCGGGGAGCTGTTTTTT
>NA|TRBJ2-2|TRBV24-1|NA
CATSDLTGDAGELFF
TGTGCCACCAGTGATTTGACGGGAGATGCCGGGGAGCTGTTTTTT
>NA|TRBJ2-1|TRBV14|many
CASSLVANAYNEQFF
TGTGCCAGCAGCCTTGTGGCTAACGCCTACAATGAGCAGTTCTTC
>NA|TRBJ1-1|TRBV5-1|few
CASTPSITNTEAFF
TGCGCCAGCACCCCTTCCATTACGAACACTGAAGCTTTCTTT
>TRBD1|TRBJ2-2|TRBV19|few
CASRLGQGATGELFF
TGTGCCAGTAGATTGGGGCAGGGGGCCACCGGGGAGCTGTTTTTT
>TRBD2|TRBJ2-1|TRBV30|NA
CACPRGGRGLNEQFF
TGTGCCTGCCCCCGGGGAGGGAGGGGTTTGAATGAGCAGTTCTTC
>NA|TRBJ1-3|TRBV18|NA
CASSPPVDGPSGNTIYF
TGTGCCAGCTCACCACCGGTGGACGGTCCCTCTGGAAACACCATATATTTT
>TRBD2|TRBJ2-3|TRBV7-9|NA
CASSVGTNTDTQYF
TGTGCCAGCAGCGTCGGGACTAACACAGATACGCAGTATTTT